The rows below give T cell receptor beta chains drawn from one sample of a study of blood T cell repertoires in COVID-19. Clones were sequenced by immunoSEQ multiplex PCR, and TCRdb holds only the in-frame ones, with some missing. The table includes about 330,000 clones, around 86% detected once. Sequencing was performed on PBMCs or T cells enriched from blood (not recorded which). The receptors shown here come from a young woman who had recovered from COVID-19. Both conserved end residues are part of each CDR3. The order of the fields is D gene, V gene, clone size, J gene, CDR3 DNA, CDR3 protein. D genes are given only for firm matches. Clone sizes are given selectively: once, few, many, or a class where the clone is expanded.

D gene: TRBD1
V gene: TRBV11-2
clone size: few
J gene: TRBJ1-1
CDR3 DNA: TGTGCCAGCAGGGTGGGACAGGGAAATACTGAAGCTTTCTTT
CDR3 protein: CASRVGQGNTEAFF

D gene: TRBD1
V gene: TRBV19
clone size: NA
J gene: TRBJ2-7
CDR3 DNA: TGTGCCAGTAGCCCGGGACAGAACTCCTACGAGCAGTACTTC
CDR3 protein: CASSPGQNSYEQYF

D gene: TRBD2
V gene: TRBV27
clone size: NA
J gene: TRBJ2-3
CDR3 DNA: TGTGCCACCGCCCCACTAGCGGGAGCCACAGATACGCAGTATTTT
CDR3 protein: CATAPLAGATDTQYF

D gene: TRBD1
V gene: TRBV29-1
clone size: NA
J gene: TRBJ1-1
CDR3 DNA: TGCAGCGTTTCGACAGGGGCGAACACTGAAGCTTTCTTT
CDR3 protein: CSVSTGANTEAFF

D gene: NA
V gene: TRBV5-6
clone size: NA
J gene: TRBJ1-2
CDR3 DNA: TGTGCCAGCAGCCCTTACAGGGACCATGGCTACACCTTC
CDR3 protein: CASSPYRDHGYTF

D gene: NA
V gene: TRBV11-2
clone size: NA
J gene: TRBJ2-7
CDR3 DNA: TGTGCCAGCAGCTTTTCCCGGGTGACCTACGAGCAGTACTTC
CDR3 protein: CASSFSRVTYEQYF

D gene: NA
V gene: TRBV2
clone size: NA
J gene: TRBJ1-1
CDR3 DNA: TGTGCCAGCAGTGAGTCGGCAGGGCGGAACACTGAAGCTTTCTTT
CDR3 protein: CASSESAGRNTEAFF

D gene: NA
V gene: TRBV5-4
clone size: NA
J gene: TRBJ2-6
CDR3 DNA: TGTGCCAGCAGCTTGGCCGCGGGTAGCTCTGGGGCCAACGTCCTGACTTTC
CDR3 protein: CASSLAAGSSGANVLTF

D gene: TRBD1
V gene: TRBV19
clone size: once
J gene: TRBJ2-1
CDR3 DNA: TGTGCCAGTATCAAGACAGGGGGCGCCTACAATGAGCAGTTCTTC
CDR3 protein: CASIKTGGAYNEQFF

D gene: TRBD2
V gene: TRBV11-2
clone size: NA
J gene: TRBJ2-7
CDR3 DNA: TGTGCCAGCAGATGGACTAGCGGGGGCCCTGGGACGGGGAACGAGCAGTACTTC
CDR3 protein: CASRWTSGGPGTGNEQYF

D gene: NA
V gene: TRBV3-1/TRBV3-2
clone size: NA
J gene: TRBJ1-1
CDR3 DNA: TGTGCCAGCAGCCAAGGACCAGGGTCGAACACTGAAGCTTTCTTT
CDR3 protein: CASSQGPGSNTEAFF

D gene: NA
V gene: TRBV27
clone size: NA
J gene: TRBJ2-1
CDR3 DNA: TGTGCCAGCAGTCCCTTCGGGAAGCGGGCGAATGAGCAGTTCTTC
CDR3 protein: CASSPFGKRANEQFF

D gene: TRBD1
V gene: TRBV28
clone size: NA
J gene: TRBJ1-2
CDR3 DNA: TGTGCCAGCAGTTTCGGGACAGACTTTAACTATGGCTACACCTTC
CDR3 protein: CASSFGTDFNYGYTF

D gene: TRBD1
V gene: TRBV5-1
clone size: NA
J gene: TRBJ2-3
CDR3 DNA: TGCGCCAGCAGCCCCGGACAGGGAGTTGAAGATACGCAGTATTTT
CDR3 protein: CASSPGQGVEDTQYF

D gene: NA
V gene: TRBV9
clone size: NA
J gene: TRBJ2-2
CDR3 DNA: TGTGCCAGCAGCGTAGCAGGGCCTAAGAACACCGGGGAGCTGTTTTTT
CDR3 protein: CASSVAGPKNTGELFF

D gene: NA
V gene: TRBV27
clone size: NA
J gene: TRBJ1-5
CDR3 DNA: TGTGCCAGCAGTATGCAGGAACATCAGCCCCAGCATTTT
CDR3 protein: CASSMQEHQPQHF

D gene: TRBD1
V gene: TRBV12-3/TRBV12-4
clone size: NA
J gene: TRBJ1-1
CDR3 DNA: TGTGCCAGCAGCCGACAGGGGAATACTGAAGCTTTCTTT
CDR3 protein: CASSRQGNTEAFF

D gene: NA
V gene: TRBV5-1
clone size: NA
J gene: TRBJ1-1
CDR3 DNA: TGCGCCAGCAGCTTGGGAGGGGGAATGGCTGAAGCTTTCTTT
CDR3 protein: CASSLGGGMAEAFF

D gene: NA
V gene: TRBV27
clone size: NA
J gene: TRBJ1-6
CDR3 DNA: TGTGCCAGCAGTTTGAGGCCAGGGCGCTTTAATTCACCCCTCCACTTT
CDR3 protein: CASSLRPGRFNSPLHF

D gene: NA
V gene: TRBV12-3/TRBV12-4
clone size: NA
J gene: TRBJ1-2
CDR3 DNA: TGTGCCAGCAGCCTATCGGGGACTTTACACTACACCTTC
CDR3 protein: CASSLSGTLHYTF

D gene: TRBD1
V gene: TRBV7-2
clone size: NA
J gene: TRBJ2-7
CDR3 DNA: TGTGCCAGCAGCTTAGCCCCAGGGGGCGAGCAGTACTTC
CDR3 protein: CASSLAPGGEQYF

D gene: TRBD1
V gene: TRBV6-6
clone size: NA
J gene: TRBJ1-5
CDR3 DNA: TGTGCCAGCAGTCGATTGGGACAGGGAGGAGATCAGCCCCAGCATTTT
CDR3 protein: CASSRLGQGGDQPQHF

D gene: TRBD2
V gene: TRBV4-1
clone size: once
J gene: TRBJ2-7
CDR3 DNA: TGCGCCAGCAGCCATACCGGGACTAGAAATCCCGAGCAGTACTTC
CDR3 protein: CASSHTGTRNPEQYF

D gene: NA
V gene: TRBV24-1
clone size: NA
J gene: TRBJ1-1
CDR3 DNA: TGTGCCACCAGTGATTCCCACAGGGATAGAAGAAGAACTTTCTTT
CDR3 protein: CATSDSHRDRRRTFF

D gene: NA
V gene: TRBV18
clone size: NA
J gene: TRBJ2-7
CDR3 DNA: TGTGCCAGCTCACCACCGAACAGGGCCTACGAGCAGTACTTC
CDR3 protein: CASSPPNRAYEQYF

D gene: TRBD1
V gene: TRBV5-1
clone size: NA
J gene: TRBJ1-2
CDR3 DNA: TGCGCCAGCAGCGGGACAGGTGCTGACTATGGCTACACCTTC
CDR3 protein: CASSGTGADYGYTF

D gene: TRBD1
V gene: TRBV6-4
clone size: NA
J gene: TRBJ2-3
CDR3 DNA: TGTGCCAGCAGTGACGGGACAGGGGACACAGATACGCAGTATTTT
CDR3 protein: CASSDGTGDTDTQYF

D gene: TRBD2
V gene: TRBV27
clone size: NA
J gene: TRBJ2-3
CDR3 DNA: TGTGCCAGTAAACTAGCGGGCACAGATACGCAGTATTTT
CDR3 protein: CASKLAGTDTQYF

D gene: TRBD2
V gene: TRBV3-1/TRBV3-2
clone size: NA
J gene: TRBJ2-7
CDR3 DNA: TGTGCCAGCAGCCTCGCGGCGGGGGGAACCTACGAGCAGTACTTC
CDR3 protein: CASSLAAGGTYEQYF

D gene: TRBD1
V gene: TRBV27
clone size: NA
J gene: TRBJ1-2
CDR3 DNA: TGTGCCAGCAGTCCTCGGACAGGGGGCGGGTATGGCTACACCTTC
CDR3 protein: CASSPRTGGGYGYTF